This T cell receptor beta chain was profiled in a study of tumor T cells in aggressive B-cell lymphoma. The table came from immunoSEQ multiplex PCR; TCRdb's copy has only in-frame clones and leaves some out. The table has about 2,900 clones, approximately 87% seen once. This TCR was recovered from an adult with diffuse large B cell lymphoma. The sequenced sample was tumor tissue.

The CDR3 nucleotides read TGTGCCAGCAGTTTAAAAGACAGGTACGAGCAGTACTTC. The encoded protein is CASSLKDRYEQYF. The genes are TRBV27 and TRBJ2-7, with D maybe TRBD1 (6 bases). Deletions cut 2 bases from V and 4 bases from J, with 9 bases between. Germline CDR1 is MNHEY and CDR2 is SMNVEV (reference sequence). The CDR3 contains 13 residues.